The next 6 T cell receptor beta chains were all read from a single sample in a study of CD8+ T cells in alopecia areata. The treatment here: oral pan-JAK inhibitor, 5-10 mg twice daily. Extraction of RNA preceded its reverse transcription into cDNA, which served as the sequencing template. The protocol was immunoSEQ multiplex PCR, while the TCRdb copy is restricted to in-frame clones and leaves out a portion. The sample includes over 200,000 clones, over 60% of them seen just once. The sequenced sample was CD4+ T cells sorted from blood, obtained at week 4, from a patient treated with tofacitinib. These receptors came from a human donor with alopecia areata.

In this sample, this clone turned up a few times. V is TRBV10-3 and J is TRBJ1-2; D is unclear. The germline CDR1 and CDR2 sequences are ENHRY and SYGVKD. The CDR3 is 13 amino acids. V was pared by 2 bases and J by 2 bases, with 6 bases between. Written as DNA, the CDR3 is TGTGCCATCAGTGAGGGCAGGAACTATGGCTACACCTTC. This sequence encodes CAISEGRNYGYTF.

Here the CDR3 reads CATSRDLVYGYTF. CDR3 DNA sequence: TGTGCCACCAGCAGAGATCTCGTCTATGGCTACACCTTC. The V call is TRBV15, the J call TRBJ1-2; D gene uncertain. Trimming shortened V by 0 bases and J by 4 bases, and 6 bases separated the two germline ends. This CDR3 spans 13 amino acids. Germline V gene sequence: CDR1 LNHNV, CDR2 YYDKDF (reference sequence).

V gene TRBV6-5 combines with J gene TRBJ2-5; a weak D match, TRBD1 (6 bases). The CDR3 is 12 residues long. Per germline, CDR1 MNHEY and CDR2 SVGAGI. V was trimmed by 5 bases and J by 5 bases, leaving 9 bases between them. The CDR3 sequence: CASSSQGETQYF. CDR3 coding DNA: TGTGCCAGCAGTAGCCAGGGGGAGACCCAGTACTTC.

The chain recombines TRBV30 with TRBJ1-4; D not resolved. In germline, CDR1 is GTSNPN, CDR2 SVGIG (reference sequence). The CDR3 length is 14 residues. V dropped 1 base and J dropped 5 bases, with 11 bases sitting between them. For the CDR3, the DNA is TGTGCCTGGAGTGGAGGATTGGGGAATGAAAAACTGTTTTTT. The encoded protein is CAWSGGLGNEKLFF.

This chain joins TRBV23-1 and TRBJ1-6; D gene ambiguous. TRBV23-1 qualifies as an ORF whose function is uncertain. This CDR3 comprises 13 residues. Trimming pared 6 bases from V and 8 bases from J, leaving 11 bases between. The CDR3, as DNA: TGCGCCAGCAGGGGTCCTGGAGATTCACCCCTCCACTTT. The encoded protein is CASRGPGDSPLHF.

The chain carries TRBV2 and TRBJ2-5; 11 bases are shared with TRBD2. Germline trimming cut 3 bases from V and 10 bases from J; bases unmatched to any gene: 7. This CDR3 spans 14 amino acids. Germline V CDR1 and CDR2: SNHLY, FYNNEI. The chain's CDR3 is CASSESRLAGNQYF. CDR3 DNA: TGTGCCAGCAGTGAGAGTAGACTAGCGGGGAACCAGTACTTC. Full variable domain (outside the CDR3, taken from reference TRBV2 and TRBJ2-5): EPEVTQTPSHQVTQMGQEVILRCVPISNHLYFYWYRQILGQKVEFLVSFYNNEISEKSEIFDDQFSVERPDGSNFTLKIRSTKLEDSAMYFCASSESRLAGNQYFGPGTRLLVL.